This TCR beta chain was found in a study of blood T cell repertoires in COVID-19. Study information: Donors in the United States, Italy and Spain gave samples during acute or convalescent COVID-19. Sources were T cells, B-cell-depleted T cells, or PBMCs; the material itself was cDNA or gDNA.

Germline CDR1 SGHDT, CDR2 YYEEEE. The V and J ends lost 7 bases and 6 bases, in that order; junction bases with no gene match: 10. The CDR3 has 15 residues. As handled by the study authors: Estimation of nucleated cell counts relied on the amplification of reference gene primers. Repertoires were generated with immunoSEQ multiplex PCR, while TCRdb's copy carries only in-frame clones and drops some. That table is the source of V, J and clone size, and D and trimming were worked out from the DNA. The repertoire has 150,000 to 200,000 clones, 80% to 90% of them found once; the top ten carry 1.5% to 2%. The sequenced sample was peripheral blood. The receptor comes from a man between 18 and 35 years old who had recovered from COVID-19. The genes are TRBV5-6 and TRBJ2-2; 9 nucleotides align to TRBD1. CDR3 bases: TGTGCCAGCGGTGAGGTGGGACAGGGTTCCGGGGAGCTGTTTTTT. This sequence encodes CASGEVGQGSGELFF.